The 26 T cell receptor beta chains below were found in one sample sequenced in a study of brain metastases from non-small cell lung cancer. Assay: immunoSEQ multiplex PCR; the TCRdb copy retains only in-frame clones and omits some. The table lists 3,500 to 5,000 clones, 84% of them singletons. Input material: tumor-adjacent normal tissue. The receptor set was obtained from a donor older than 35 with non-small cell lung cancer.

The V call is TRBV7-3, the J call TRBJ2-3; TRBD2 agrees at 7 bases. The V gene end was trimmed by 5 bases and the J gene end by 4 bases; junction bases not matched to a gene: 12. Germline V gene lookup returns CDR1 SGHTA and CDR2 FQGTGA. The CDR3 spans 16 residues. DNA of the CDR3: TGTGCCAGCAGCGAAGGACTAGAGGGAGGCCCAGATACGCAGTATTTT. Residues: CASSEGLEGGPDTQYF.

The chain combines TRBV19 with TRBJ2-3; a possible D gene is TRBD2 (6 bases). The CDR3 totals 13 residues. Germline-derived CDR1 and CDR2 are LNHDA and SQIVND (reference sequence). V shed 5 bases and J shed 11 bases, with 17 bases lying between them. The CDR3 coding sequence is TGTGCCAGTAGTTCATCACTGGGGGGTGTGCAGTATTTT. Its protein is CASSSSLGGVQYF.

This clone appeared a single time. Other DNA sequences of this sample code for an identical CDR3. This chain links TRBV10-3 with TRBJ2-7; D possibly corresponds to TRBD2 (6 bases). CDR1 and CDR2 from the germline V gene are ENHRY and SYGVKD. This CDR3 comprises 14 residues. V lost 5 bases to trimming and J lost 10 bases, with 21 bases between them. Here the CDR3 reads CAISYDTSSGEQYF. CDR3 bases: TGTGCCATCAGTTACGATACTAGCTCCGGTGAACAGTACTTC.

In its sample, this clone was seen a few times. The sample contains more than one DNA sequence encoding this CDR3. The chain joins TRBV9 to TRBJ2-2, with TRBD1 matching 9 bases. The CDR3 sequence is 14 residues long. The germline V gene encodes CDR1 SGDLS and CDR2 YYNGEE. The ends lost 7 bases at V and 4 bases at J; junction bases unmatched: 5. CDR3 amino acids: CASLGQGGTGELFF. CDR3 sequence (DNA): TGTGCCAGCTTGGGACAGGGAGGCACCGGGGAGCTGTTTTTT.

This chain links TRBV2 with TRBJ2-7; 7 bases agree with TRBD2. The CDR3 runs 14 residues. J lost 0 bases, V lost 10 bases, and 9 bases had no gene match. Germline V gene lookup returns CDR1 SNHLY and CDR2 FYNNEI. CDR3 nucleotide sequence: TGTGCCACTGTGTCGGGGGGAGACTCCTACGAGCAGTACTTC. This encodes CATVSGGDSYEQYF.

The rearrangement uses TRBV6-5 and TRBJ2-7; 9 positions agree with TRBD1. Germline V gene data show CDR1 as MNHEY and CDR2 as SVGAGI. With 7 bases clipped from V and 4 bases from J, the junction kept 5 bases outside the gene matches. The CDR3 consists of 13 residues. CDR3 coding DNA: TGTGCCAGCAAGGGACAGGGATATTACGAGCAGTACTTC. Translation gives CASKGQGYYEQYF.

The V call is TRBV4-3, the J call TRBJ2-1; 9 bases agree with TRBD2. Germline V gene lookup returns CDR1 LGHNA and CDR2 YSLEER. Germline trimming cut 0 bases from V and 10 bases from J; bases unmatched to any gene: 16. This CDR3 is built from 18 residues. CDR3 DNA: TGCGCCAGCAGCCAAGATGGAGAGGCGGGAGGGCCGTACGGAGAGCAGTTCTTC. Translation: CASSQDGEAGGPYGEQFF.

This clone is a singleton in its sample. The chain is built from TRBV27 and TRBJ2-7; D unclear. Germline values: CDR1 MNHEY, CDR2 SMNVEV (reference sequence). This CDR3 comprises 13 residues. Between the trimmed V and J ends, which lost 0 bases and 5 bases, there was a span of 8 bases. The CDR3 protein is CASSLSFFDEQYF. CDR3 nucleotides: TGTGCCAGCAGTTTATCCTTCTTTGACGAGCAGTACTTC.

The V gene is TRBV28, the J gene TRBJ1-1; 8 bases line up with TRBD1. V lost 7 bases to trimming and J lost 0 bases; unmatched junction nucleotides: 4. Germline CDR1 is MDHEN and CDR2 is SYDVKM. CDR3 length equals 14 residues. This CDR3 reads CASTTGALNTEAFF. CDR3 nucleotide sequence: TGTGCCAGCACGACAGGGGCCCTGAACACTGAAGCTTTCTTT.

The V gene is TRBV2, the J gene TRBJ1-2; no definite D call. V lost 5 bases and J 6 bases, leaving 13 bases between the germline ends. CDR3 length: 13 amino acids. Germline V gene sequence: CDR1 SNHLY, CDR2 FYNNEI. CDR3 DNA sequence: TGTGCCAGCAGTTTGACTGTTCAGAATGGCTACACCTTC. Protein product: CASSLTVQNGYTF. The full variable domain, completed using reference TRBV2 and TRBJ1-2, is EPEVTQTPSHQVTQMGQEVILRCVPISNHLYFYWYRQILGQKVEFLVSFYNNEISEKSEIFDDQFSVERPDGSNFTLKIRSTKLEDSAMYFCASSLTVQNGYTFGSGTRLTVV.

The chain carries TRBV30 and TRBJ2-7, with D possibly called TRBD1 or TRBD2 (6 bases each). Germline CDR1 GTSNPN, CDR2 SVGIG (reference sequence). V lost 1 base and J lost 6, with 13 bases in between. The CDR3 length is 13 residues. The CDR3 coding sequence is TGTGCCTGGAGTGCCCGAGGGGGGACCGAGCAGTACTTC. Its protein product is CAWSARGGTEQYF.

V is TRBV5-1 and J is TRBJ1-1; D is undetermined. Per germline, CDR1 SGHRS and CDR2 YFSETQ. The CDR3 contains 12 residues. V gave up 5 bases and J gave up 11 bases, with 16 bases separating them. The CDR3 sequence is CASRGTTEGAFF. Here the CDR3 DNA reads TGCGCCAGCAGGGGCACGACCGAGGGTGCTTTCTTT.

The chain combines TRBV29-1 with TRBJ1-2, with 7 bases identical to TRBD1. The CDR3 is made up of 16 amino acids. Germline CDR1 is SQVTM and CDR2 is ANQGSEA. V was clipped by 5 bases and J by 0 bases; unmatched bases: 12. The CDR3 here is CSVYGTVLKANYGYTF. The CDR3 coding sequence is TGCAGCGTTTACGGGACAGTACTAAAGGCTAACTATGGCTACACCTTC.

The chain is built from TRBV7-8 and TRBJ2-5; 10 nucleotides match TRBD1. Per germline, CDR1 SGHVS and CDR2 FQNEAQ. V was clipped by 1 base and J by 2 bases; unmatched bases: 1. The CDR3 has 15 residues. The CDR3 loop reads CASSLGTGGQETQYF. CDR3 coding DNA: TGTGCCAGCAGCTTAGGGACAGGGGGTCAAGAGACCCAGTACTTC. The whole variable domain, remainder taken from reference TRBV7-8 and TRBJ2-5, is GAGVSQSPRYKVAKRGQDVALRCDPISGHVSLFWYQQALGQGPEFLTYFQNEAQLDKSGLPSDRFFAERPEGSVSTLKIQRTQQEDSAVYLCASSLGTGGQETQYFGPGTRLLVL.

The chain combines TRBV15 with TRBJ1-4; D remains ambiguous. Per germline, CDR1 LNHNV and CDR2 YYDKDF (reference sequence). CDR3 size: 16 residues. V lost 0 bases and J lost 5, with 13 bases in between. CDR3 bases: TGTGCCACCAGCAGAGAAGGAGTGGCTGCGAATGAAAAACTGTTTTTT. It yields the protein CATSREGVAANEKLFF.

The rearrangement links TRBV12-2 to TRBJ2-7; TRBD1, as called in the table, went unchecked against the DNA. TRBV12-2 is classified as a pseudogene. The CDR3 consists of 19 residues. The CDR3 sequence: CASRLSAPGQSIRLYEQYF. CDR3 in DNA: TGTGCAAGTCGACTAAGTGCACCGGGACAGAGCATTCGACTCTACGAGCAGTACTTC.

This clone was detected once. The chain couples TRBV30 to TRBJ2-7, with D tentatively TRBD2 (6 bases). The CDR3 runs 16 residues. Between the trimmed V and J ends, which lost 0 bases and 1 base, there was a span of 16 bases. CDR1 and CDR2 from the germline V gene are GTSNPN and SVGIG (reference sequence). CDR3 amino acids: CAWSVRDSKSSYEQYF. The DNA of the CDR3 is TGTGCCTGGAGTGTACGGGACTCGAAGAGTTCCTACGAGCAGTACTTC. The complete variable domain, with remaining parts taken from reference TRBV30 and TRBJ2-7, reads SQTIHQWPATLVQPVGSPLSLECTVEGTSNPNLYWYRQAAGRGLQLLFYSVGIGQISSEVPQNLSASRPQDRQFILSSKKLLLSDSGFYLCAWSVRDSKSSYEQYFGPGTRLTVT.

This clone was found once. This chain uses TRBV19 with TRBJ1-1; no clear D. The CDR3 runs 12 residues. From germline, CDR1 is LNHDA and CDR2 SQIVND (reference sequence). Trimming took 9 bases from V and 11 from J, leaving 19 bases between them. The CDR3 bases are TGTGCCAGCCCAAGCGAGGTCGGGGATGCTTTCTTT. Its protein is CASPSEVGDAFF.

This CDR3 reads CASSVDSSNTGELFF. CDR3 in DNA: TGCGCCAGCAGCGTCGACAGCTCGAACACCGGGGAGCTGTTTTTT. The rearrangement uses TRBV5-1 and TRBJ2-2; TRBD1 might be the D (5 bases). With 4 bases removed from V and 0 bases from J, the gap between germline ends came to 10 bases. Germline V CDR1 and CDR2: SGHRS, YFSETQ. The length of the CDR3 is 15 residues.

This chain joins TRBV7-9 and TRBJ2-3, with D possibly matching TRBD1 (5 bases). The CDR3 consists of 14 residues. Germline CDR1 reads SEHNR; CDR2 reads FQNEAQ (reference sequence). The ends were cut back, 1 base at V and 4 bases at J, with 9 bases in the middle. CDR3 nucleotide sequence: TGTGCCAGCAGCTTAGGCAGGGCCCCAGATACGCAGTATTTT. Amino acids: CASSLGRAPDTQYF.

On this clone itself: This same CDR3 is encoded by further DNA sequences in the sample. The genes are TRBV6-5 and TRBJ1-1; unclear D gene. The CDR3 spans 16 residues. CDR1 is MNHEY, CDR2 SVGAGI, per germline. The V and J ends lost 0 bases and 0 bases respectively, with 11 bases between them. The CDR3 loop is CASSYSRADMNTEAFF. CDR3 nucleotides: TGTGCCAGCAGTTACTCGAGGGCAGACATGAACACTGAAGCTTTCTTT.

The chain has TRBV2 and TRBJ2-1; a possible D gene is TRBD2 (6 bases). The length of the CDR3 is 12 residues. Germline lookup yields CDR1 SNHLY and CDR2 FYNNEI. CDR3 in DNA: TGTGCTGCAGGAGGGGAGCGGAATGAGCAGTTCTTC. As protein: CAAGGERNEQFF. The complete variable domain, with remaining parts taken from reference TRBV2 and TRBJ2-1, reads EPEVTQTPSHQVTQMGQEVILRCVPISNHLYFYWYRQILGQKVEFLVSFYNNEISEKSEIFDDQFSVERPDGSNFTLKIRSTKLEDSAMYFCAAGGERNEQFFGPGTRLTVL.

V usage is TRBV28 and J usage is TRBJ1-4; 8 bases line up with TRBD1. Germline loops: CDR1 MDHEN, CDR2 SYDVKM. J was trimmed by 5 bases and V by 10 bases; bases with no gene match: 3. The length of the CDR3 is 12 residues. CDR3 sequence reads: CATRQGNEKLFF. For the CDR3, the DNA is TGTGCCACCAGACAGGGGAATGAAAAACTGTTTTTT. The full variable domain, rest sourced from reference TRBV28 and TRBJ1-4, is DVKVTQSSRYLVKRTGEKVFLECVQDMDHENMFWYRQDPGLGLRLIYFSYDVKMKEKGDIPEGYSVSREKKERFSLILESASTNQTSMYLCATRQGNEKLFFGSGTQLSVL.

The J gene is TRBJ1-3, the V gene TRBV7-2; 8 nucleotides line up with TRBD1. With V trimmed by 5 bases and J by 2 bases, 5 bases remained unmatched. The CDR3 has 15 amino acids. Germline V CDR1 and CDR2: SGHTA, FQGNSA. DNA for the CDR3: TGTGCCAGCAGCACCCAGGACAGGGCTGGAAACACCATATATTTT. It codes for CASSTQDRAGNTIYF.

This chain links TRBV5-1 with TRBJ1-2, with unresolved D. Trimming pared 5 bases from V and 5 bases from J, leaving 13 bases between. Germline assignment: CDR1 SGHRS and CDR2 YFSETQ. CDR3 length: 13 residues. The CDR3 region has the DNA TGCGCCAGCAGTCCCTCCTCCTTGTATGGCTACACCTTC. Protein sequence: CASSPSSLYGYTF.

The V gene is TRBV5-1, the J gene TRBJ1-1; 8 bases agree with TRBD1. This CDR3 is 16 amino acids long. Germline trimming cut 3 bases from V and 8 bases from J; bases unmatched to any gene: 15. CDR1 is SGHRS and CDR2 is YFSETQ in the germline V gene. CDR3 residues: CASSSTPGTGLMEAFF. Here the CDR3 DNA reads TGCGCCAGCAGCTCGACACCCGGGACAGGACTGATGGAAGCTTTCTTT.